A selection of T cell receptor beta chains follows, all from one sample in a study of cytomegalovirus exposure and HLA in healthy donors. Libraries were prepared by immunoSEQ multiplex PCR; TCRdb keeps only in-frame clonotypes and omits some of them. The sample yields tens of thousands of clones, roughly 80% seen once. The specimen was PBMCs. These receptors originate from a woman aged 25 to 39 in good health and CMV-seronegative. CDR3s include the opening cysteine and the closing phenylalanine or tryptophan. The D gene is left open where the match is weak. Some rows have no size entry. The others give once, few or many, or a class for an expanded clone.

D,J,size,V,DNA,CDR3
-,TRBJ2-5,few,TRBV19,TGTGCCAGTTCAAGGGGATCTCAAGAGACCCAGTACTTC,CASSRGSQETQYF
-,TRBJ1-2,-,TRBV6-1,TGTGCCAGCAGGGGCAACCGGGAGGATAGGGGCTACACCTTC,CASRGNREDRGYTF
TRBD1,TRBJ1-5,once,TRBV19,TGTGCCAGTACCGCGGACAGGGTTAATCAGCCCCAGCATTTT,CASTADRVNQPQHF
TRBD1,TRBJ1-5,-,TRBV7-6,TGTGCCAGCAGCTTACTTCCCCCCCAAGGACAGGGGGAAAATCAGCCCCAGCATTTT,CASSLLPPQGQGENQPQHF
TRBD1,TRBJ1-1,-,TRBV19,TGTGCTAGTAGTACCGGACAGGGGAACACTGAAGCTTTCTTT,CASSTGQGNTEAFF
TRBD1,TRBJ2-7,-,TRBV19,TGTGCCAGTAGTATTGGGACAGGGGGAACCTACGAGCAGTACTTC,CASSIGTGGTYEQYF
-,TRBJ2-5,once,TRBV6-6,TGTGCCAGCAGTTCACAAGTACAAGAGACCCAGTACTTC,CASSSQVQETQYF
-,TRBJ2-1,once,TRBV12-1,TGTGCCAGCAGCTTTGAGGGGCGCAATGAGCAGTTCTTC,CASSFEGRNEQFF
TRBD1,TRBJ2-1,-,TRBV16,TGTGCCAGCAGCCCCGGGACAGGCGAGCAGTTCTTC,CASSPGTGEQFF
TRBD1,TRBJ2-5,-,TRBV6-5,TGTGCCAGCAGCGGGACAGTCCAAGAGACCCAGTACTTC,CASSGTVQETQYF
TRBD2,TRBJ2-1,-,TRBV29-1,TGCAGCGTTCAGACTAGCGGGGGGGCGGGTGAGCAGTTCTTC,CSVQTSGGAGEQFF
TRBD1,TRBJ2-5,few,TRBV30,TGTGCCTGGCGACGACAGGGCCCTTGGGAGACCCAGTACTTC,CAWRRQGPWETQYF
TRBD1,TRBJ2-7,-,TRBV7-9,TGTGCCAGCAGCTCCTCGGGGGACGGGACAGGCTACGAGCAGTACTTC,CASSSSGDGTGYEQYF
-,TRBJ2-1,-,TRBV4-3,TGCGCCAGCAGCCAAGGGACAGATCCTTCCTACAATGAGCAATTCTTC,CASSQGTDPSYNEQFF
TRBD2,TRBJ2-5,-,TRBV4-2,TGTGCCAGCAGCCAAGATCTCCGGGGAGGGGAGACCCAGTACTTC,CASSQDLRGGETQYF
-,TRBJ2-2,-,TRBV27,TGTGCCAGCAACAGTATCACCGGGGAGCTGTTTTTT,CASNSITGELFF
TRBD1,TRBJ1-2,few,TRBV2,TGTGCCAGCTTGGGACAGTACTATGGCTACACCTTC,CASLGQYYGYTF
-,TRBJ2-7,-,TRBV9,TGTGCCAGCAGCGGGGGTGACAGGACCTTCTCCTACGAGCAGTACTTC,CASSGGDRTFSYEQYF